This T cell receptor (beta chain) stems from a study of cytotoxic CD8 clonotypes in ibrutinib-treated CLL. Study-level information: Response was recorded as partial in approximately 25 patients and complete in 2; at median about 6 years, 14 remained remitted and about 12 had progressed. General study findings and limits: Patients had baseline clonality above age-matched healthy donors, and this clonality moved with circulating CD8+ T-cell counts.

Germline CDR1 reads SGHDT; CDR2 reads YYEEEE. The CDR3 has 12 amino acids. The V end lost 3 bases, the J end lost 4 bases, and 7 bases lay between the germline ends. The sample holds a few counts of this clone. Its antigen is unidentified. TCRdb keeps only in-frame clones here, not all; method: immunoSEQ multiplex PCR. Of some 50,000 clones in the sample, around 52% were seen once. Material: PBMCs, obtained after 24 months of ibrutinib treatment. This TCR was recovered from a human donor with chronic lymphocytic leukemia. The chain links TRBV5-6 to TRBJ1-2; no firm D call. The CDR3, as DNA: TGTGCCAGCAGCTCCTGGGGCTATGGCTACACCTTC. Residues: CASSSWGYGYTF.